One and the same sample provided the 25 T cell receptor beta chains below, sequenced in a study of blood T cell repertoires in COVID-19 (dated by TCRdb to the early 2020s). The library was built by means of the immunoSEQ multiplex PCR assay. The table comes from immuneACCESS by way of TCRdb, which keeps in-frame sequences with V and J called. Part of the clones is missing from these tables; in studies checked, under half for an unresolved V gene and the rest for unknown reasons. For this sample there are approximately 170,000 clones; roughly four fifths appear just once. Of the sample, over 10% falls within the top ten clones. Sequencing was done on a sample of peripheral blood. The receptors were gathered from a man between 65 and 79 years old who had recovered from COVID-19.

The chain joins TRBV6-5 to TRBJ2-1; 7 bases match TRBD2. Germline V gives CDR1 MNHEY, CDR2 SVGAGI. This CDR3 has 16 residues. After removal of 4 bases from V and 4 bases from J, the junction contained 10 bases not matched to a gene. This CDR3 reads CASSSSWLAVYNEQFF. The CDR3 region has the DNA TGTGCCAGCAGTTCCTCGTGGCTAGCGGTATACAATGAGCAGTTCTTC.

The V and J genes are TRBV5-6 and TRBJ2-3; D ambiguous. Looked up from germline, CDR1 is SGHDT and CDR2 is YYEEEE. V gave up 6 bases and J gave up 0 bases, with 8 bases separating them. CDR3 size: 13 residues. The CDR3 is CASTRLSTDTQYF. The CDR3 DNA reads as TGTGCCAGCACGCGGCTCAGCACAGATACGCAGTATTTT.

The chain combines TRBV7-9 with TRBJ1-5; D is undetermined. The V gene's germline CDR1 is SEHNR and CDR2 FQNEAQ (reference sequence). Deletions cut 7 bases from V and 11 bases from J, with 15 bases between. The length of the CDR3 is 12 residues. CDR3 region: CASTSPGSAQHF. For the CDR3, the DNA is TGTGCCAGCACCTCCCCCGGTTCGGCCCAGCATTTT. Variable domain in full (rest from reference TRBV7-9 and TRBJ1-5): DTGVSQNPRHKITKRGQNVTFRCDPISEHNRLYWYRQTLGQGPEFLTYFQNEAQLEKSRLLSDRFSAERPKGSFSTLEIQRTEQGDSAMYLCASTSPGSAQHFGDGTRLSIL.

J is TRBJ1-4 and V is TRBV5-8, with D uncertain. V shed 0 bases and J shed 8 bases, with 5 bases lying between them. Germline CDR1 and CDR2: SGHTS and YDEGEE. The CDR3 loop spans 12 amino acids. The CDR3 coding sequence is TGTGCCAGCAGCTTGGACGGGGAAAAACTGTTTTTT. Translation gives CASSLDGEKLFF.

The rearrangement uses TRBV11-3 and TRBJ2-7; D possibly corresponds to TRBD2 (6 bases). The CDR3 runs 12 residues. The germline gives CDR1 SGHNT, CDR2 YENEEA. V was pared by 5 bases and J by 5 bases, with 10 bases between. The CDR3 spells CASSPGGDEQYF. Here the CDR3 DNA reads TGTGCCAGCAGCCCCGGAGGGGACGAGCAGTACTTC.

This clone was seen a few times. V usage is TRBV28 and J usage is TRBJ2-1; tentative D call: TRBD2 (6 bases). Trimming left V 11 bases short and J 14 bases short, with 28 bases between. This CDR3 is 14 amino acids long. Germline V gene sequence: CDR1 MDHEN, CDR2 SYDVKM. In nucleotides, the CDR3 is TGTGCCTTGGGCCCGGGAGAGGTGTTAGGTGGGAAGTTCTTC. Its translation: CALGPGEVLGGKFF.

The chain uses TRBV3-1 (or the pseudogene TRBV3-2) and TRBJ1-4; 7 bases agree with TRBD1. Germline trimming cut 7 bases from V and 4 bases from J; bases unmatched to any gene: 9. The CDR3 consists of 15 residues. Germline V lookup: CDR1 LGHDT, CDR2 YNNKEL (reference sequence). CDR3 nucleotides: TGTGCCAGCACCCTCAGGGGGGCGAGTAATGAAAAACTGTTTTTT. It yields the protein CASTLRGASNEKLFF.

This chain connects TRBV15 to TRBJ2-5; D might be TRBD2 (5 bases). CDR1 is LNHNV, CDR2 YYDKDF, per germline (reference sequence). Between the trimmed V and J ends, which lost 5 bases and 6 bases, there was a span of 16 bases. CDR3 length: 14 residues. The chain's CDR3 is CATSLPGGGQTQYF. The CDR3 nucleotides are TGTGCCACCAGCCTCCCGGGCGGCGGGCAGACCCAGTACTTC.

The rearrangement links TRBV11-2 to TRBJ1-2; TRBD1 agrees at 9 bases. CDR3 length equals 13 residues. The ends lost 4 bases at V and 4 bases at J; junction bases unmatched: 1. The V gene's germline CDR1 is SGHAT and CDR2 FQNNGV. The DNA for the CDR3 is TGTGCCAGCAGCTCACAGGGGGCCTATGGCTACACCTTC. Translation gives CASSSQGAYGYTF.

The V call is TRBV28, the J call TRBJ1-2; tentatively, D is TRBD1 (5 bases). The germline V gene encodes CDR1 MDHEN and CDR2 SYDVKM. Deletions cut 7 bases from V and 2 bases from J, with 14 bases between. The CDR3 runs 14 residues. The CDR3 nucleotides are TGTGCCAGCAAAGACAGCCAGCAAAACTATGGCTACACCTTC. Residues: CASKDSQQNYGYTF.

The chain joins TRBV28 to TRBJ1-1; no definite D call. Germline assignment: CDR1 MDHEN and CDR2 SYDVKM. The CDR3 spans 12 residues. The V end lost 7 bases, the J end lost 0 bases, and 6 bases lay between the germline ends. This chain's CDR3 is CASMSVNTEAFF. DNA for the CDR3: TGTGCCAGCATGTCGGTGAACACTGAAGCTTTCTTT.

CDR3 nucleotides: TGTGCCAGCGCTCGAGGGGGCGGAAATCAGCCCCAGCATTTT. Its protein product is CASARGGGNQPQHF. The chain carries TRBV7-6 and TRBJ1-5; TRBD1 aligns across 7 bases. J gave up 4 bases and V 8 bases, and 8 bases lay outside the gene matches. Germline CDR1 reads SGHVS; CDR2 reads FNYEAQ. CDR3 length equals 14 residues.

In nucleotides, the CDR3 is TGCGCCAGCAGCTACGGGATCTCCTACAATGAGCAGTTCTTC. This sequence encodes CASSYGISYNEQFF. The rearrangement links TRBV5-1 to TRBJ2-1; maybe TRBD2 (5 bases). This CDR3 comprises 14 residues. The V and J ends lost 3 bases and 0 bases respectively, with 7 bases between them. Germline V gene sequence: CDR1 SGHRS, CDR2 YFSETQ.

The chain employs TRBV10-3 and TRBJ2-5, with 9 bases aligning to TRBD2. This CDR3 is 15 amino acids long. In germline, CDR1 is ENHRY, CDR2 SYGVKD. V lost 6 bases to trimming and J lost 2 bases; unmatched junction nucleotides: 7. The DNA for the CDR3 is TGTGCCATCAGCATGCCGGCGGGAGGGCAAGAGACCCAGTACTTC. It codes for CAISMPAGGQETQYF.

The rearrangement joins TRBV20-1 to TRBJ1-2; TRBD1 might be the D (6 bases). The CDR3 consists of 11 residues. The germline gives CDR1 DFQATT, CDR2 SNEGSKA (reference sequence). V was trimmed by 5 bases and J by 6 bases, leaving 10 bases between them. CDR3 nucleotides: TGCAGTGCTCCGAGACAGGATGGCTACACCTTC. Protein product: CSAPRQDGYTF.

The rearrangement joins TRBV19 to TRBJ2-5; 12 bases are shared with TRBD2. V shed 5 bases and J 2 bases; nucleotides not matched to a gene: 6. The germline CDR1 and CDR2 sequences are LNHDA and SQIVND (reference sequence). The CDR3 runs to 16 residues. This CDR3 is CASSLGLAGLQETQYF. The CDR3 DNA sequence: TGTGCCAGTAGTCTCGGACTAGCGGGATTACAAGAGACCCAGTACTTC.

The chain has TRBV29-1 and TRBJ2-6; 7 nucleotides match TRBD1. The CDR3 totals 14 residues. The V gene end was trimmed by 4 bases and the J gene end by 6 bases; junction bases not matched to a gene: 6. CDR1 and CDR2 (germline): SQVTM, ANQGSEA. The CDR3 reads CSVGDSSLANVLTF. Here the CDR3 DNA reads TGCAGCGTTGGGGACAGTAGTCTGGCCAACGTCCTGACTTTC.

The genes are TRBV18 and TRBJ2-2; D might be TRBD2 (6 bases). Germline V gene data show CDR1 as KGHSH and CDR2 as LQKENI. V was trimmed by 2 bases and J by 6 bases, leaving 10 bases between them. The CDR3 runs 14 residues. For the CDR3, the DNA is TGTGCCAGCTCACCAAGTACTAGCTCCGGGGAGCTGTTTTTT. As protein: CASSPSTSSGELFF.

This clone was picked up a small number of times. The chain links TRBV7-2 to TRBJ2-2, with D maybe TRBD2 (6 bases). CDR1 and CDR2 (germline): SGHTA, FQGNSA. CDR3 length equals 13 residues. V lost 7 bases, J lost 7 bases, and 13 bases lay in between. CDR3 in amino acids: CASNSWRDGELFF. Here the CDR3 DNA reads TGTGCCAGCAACTCTTGGCGGGACGGGGAGCTGTTTTTT. Full variable domain (outside the CDR3, taken from reference TRBV7-2 and TRBJ2-2): GAGVSQSPSNKVTEKGKDVELRCDPISGHTALYWYRQSLGQGLEFLIYFQGNSAPDKSGLPSDRFSAERTGGSVSTLTIQRTQQEDSAVYLCASNSWRDGELFFGEGSRLTVL.

The rearrangement links TRBV4-2 to TRBJ1-1, with no clear D. Germline V gene lookup returns CDR1 LGHNA and CDR2 YNFKEQ. The CDR3 totals 13 residues. The V gene lost 4 bases and the J gene lost 5 bases, with 11 bases spanning the gap. The CDR3 loop is CASSPSRVTEAFF. Written as DNA, the CDR3 is TGTGCCAGCAGCCCCTCCCGGGTAACTGAAGCTTTCTTT.

This clone was seen a few times. The chain combines TRBV5-1 with TRBJ1-1; D gene ambiguous. The CDR3 has 14 residues. Germline CDR1 reads SGHRS; CDR2 reads YFSETQ. V shed 0 bases and J shed 11 bases, with 17 bases lying between them. The CDR3 bases are TGCGCCAGCAGCTTGGCCGCTATGTCGCTGGGCGCTTTCTTT. Protein sequence: CASSLAAMSLGAFF.

CDR3 DNA sequence: TGTGCCAGCAACCCGGGACAGGGGAATCAGCCCCAGCATTTT. Translating it yields CASNPGQGNQPQHF. The chain employs TRBV2 and TRBJ1-5, with 10 nucleotides matching TRBD1. The CDR3 runs to 14 residues. Unmatched junction bases numbered 4, after V lost 7 bases and J lost 4 bases. Germline V gives CDR1 SNHLY, CDR2 FYNNEI.

The rearrangement links TRBV11-2 to TRBJ1-3; possibly TRBD1 for D (5 bases). The germline V and J ends were trimmed by 0 bases and 0 bases, with 15 bases remaining between them. The CDR3 has 18 amino acids. Germline V gene sequence: CDR1 SGHAT, CDR2 FQNNGV. The CDR3 region has the DNA TGTGCCAGCAGCTTAGAGAGACCCTTAAGGGGCTCTGGAAACACCATATATTTT. Residues: CASSLERPLRGSGNTIYF.

The J gene is TRBJ2-4, the V gene TRBV29-1; D possibly corresponds to TRBD1 (6 bases). Germline CDR1 and CDR2: SQVTM and ANQGSEA. V shed 7 bases and J shed 5 bases, with 15 bases lying between them. The CDR3 contains 13 residues. CDR3 nucleotide sequence: TGCAGCGCTTCAACAGGGTCCCAAAACATTCAGTACTTC. Translated: CSASTGSQNIQYF.

This sequence joins TRBV4-1 and TRBJ2-5; weak D call: TRBD2 (6 bases). Germline lookup yields CDR1 MGHRA and CDR2 YSYEKL. Trimming took off 4 bases at V and 5 bases at J, with 17 bases between the two ends. The CDR3 consists of 15 residues. CDR3 loop: CASSLRPGVGETQYF. In nucleotides, the CDR3 is TGCGCCAGCAGCCTAAGGCCGGGAGTAGGGGAGACCCAGTACTTC.